The present entry profiles one T cell receptor delta chain with its context. It lacks a known antigen. Base qualities are not provided; no much larger clone lies one nucleotide away. The method was RT-PCR. Sequencing took place on an Illumina MiSeq. Clones were re-identified by TCRdb from the public reads with CATT, and rows with the same DNA were merged. The sample yields about 1,200 delta-chain clones; 15% to 20% were counted once. The ten largest clones add up to almost 30% of the sample. The sample originates from a study of gamma-delta T cells after stem cell transplantation (dated by TCRdb to 2016 to 2017). Ends trimmed: V by 0 bases, J by 6 bases; bases unmatched to a gene: 10. There are 18 amino acids in the CDR3, from cysteine to phenylalanine inclusive. The sequence is cut down to CDR3 DNA, 54 bases in frame from base 1. Based on the germline V gene, the CDR1 and CDR2 sequences are TSWWSYY and QGS.

The TCR originated in a human donor. It is not recorded whose cells these are; they may come from a transplant donor. Sequenced: gamma-delta T cells. The sequence joins TRDV1 to TRDJ1; 13 middle bases align to TRDD3. CDR3 reads: CALGELRLLGDTAHKLIF. The base sequence is TGTGCTCTTGGGGAACTACGACTACTGGGGGATACGGCACATAAACTCATCTTT.